This TCR beta chain emerged from a study of vaccination effects on CD4 cells after COVID-19. Findings and caveats of the study: Common cold coronaviruses were cross-recognized by only 1 of 255 vaccine-induced clones in healthy vaccinees. Marked contraction was observed in infection-induced and vaccine-induced clones late after vaccination.

This CDR3 has 15 amino acids. The V end was cut by 5 bases, the J end by 2 bases, with 11 bases between. Per the germline V gene, CDR1 is KGHDR and CDR2 is SFDVKD. The table came from immunoSEQ multiplex PCR; TCRdb's copy has only in-frame clones and leaves some out. The table lists roughly 61,000 clones, approximately 80% of them singletons. With the ViraFEST assay, the study expanded antigen-specific CD4+ T cells using viral peptide pools, then sequenced them. The authors isolated CD4+ T cells after nine to eleven days of culture. Neither prior SARS-CoV-2 infection nor positive nucleocapsid antibodies were present in the vaccine recipients. Every well housed some 1.8 million PBMC, which grew in culture alongside about 9.9 IU/ml IL-2 and approximately 10 ug/ml peptides. Note on this clone: What it recognizes is unknown.

The TCR comes from a human donor who received a COVID-19 vaccine. The V gene is TRBV24-1, the J gene TRBJ2-2, with D perhaps matching TRBD1 (6 bases). The sample in question was CD4+ T cells from PBMCs cultured with HCoV-229E spike peptides, obtained before COVID-19 vaccination. The CDR3 protein is CATSVAGANTGELFF. Here the CDR3 DNA reads TGTGCCACCAGTGTGGCAGGGGCCAACACCGGGGAGCTGTTTTTT.